The T cell receptor beta chain under discussion was sequenced for a study of shared clonotypes between healthy human individuals. About the research overall: Serving as donors were a couple of women and a few men, whose ages spanned 18 to 49.

In the case of this clone: What it binds is not known.

Whole-study results and caveats: Clonotype sharing across a few donors was observed for 4% to 5.5% of naive CD4 clonotypes.

Produced via immunoSEQ multiplex PCR; TCRdb's table is partial and in-frame only. The data hold 1,500,000 or so clones, with roughly 97% observed a single time. V dropped 6 bases and J dropped 2 bases, with 15 bases sitting between them. Per germline, CDR1 MNHEY and CDR2 SMNVEV (reference sequence). The CDR3 runs 15 residues. The chain is built from TRBV27 and TRBJ2-3, with D maybe TRBD2 (6 bases). This clonotype originated in a man younger than 40 in good health. Sequencing input: naive CD4+ T cells sorted from blood. As for subset: CD45RA+ positively selected. CDR3 region: CASRRDFRNTDTQYF. The DNA of the CDR3 is TGTGCCAGCAGACGGGACTTTCGTAACACAGATACGCAGTATTTT.